This T cell receptor (beta chain) was found in a study of shared T cell receptors in the human thymus. The CDR3 extends over 15 amino acids. Germline lookup yields CDR1 MNHEY and CDR2 SVGAGI. V shed 0 bases and J 2 bases; nucleotides not matched to a gene: 2. Using immunoSEQ multiplex PCR, the repertoire was profiled, and TCRdb retains in-frame clones only, with some absent. Of about 660,000 clones in the sample, roughly 90% are singletons; the top ten hold roughly 0.0097%. These same records also appear under a second study, on human thymus T cells. This second study notes: Finnish infants who were healthy and having corrective surgery for congenital heart defects made up the donors. Resections that were taken during corrective heart surgery supplied the thymus tissue.

The clonotype originates from a boy in the first two years of life with a congenital heart defect. V usage is TRBV6-5 and J usage is TRBJ2-3, with 7 bases that match TRBD2. The material sequenced was thymocytes. The CDR3: CASSYSLAPTDTQYF. CDR3 in DNA: TGTGCCAGCAGTTACTCACTAGCGCCCACAGATACGCAGTATTTT.